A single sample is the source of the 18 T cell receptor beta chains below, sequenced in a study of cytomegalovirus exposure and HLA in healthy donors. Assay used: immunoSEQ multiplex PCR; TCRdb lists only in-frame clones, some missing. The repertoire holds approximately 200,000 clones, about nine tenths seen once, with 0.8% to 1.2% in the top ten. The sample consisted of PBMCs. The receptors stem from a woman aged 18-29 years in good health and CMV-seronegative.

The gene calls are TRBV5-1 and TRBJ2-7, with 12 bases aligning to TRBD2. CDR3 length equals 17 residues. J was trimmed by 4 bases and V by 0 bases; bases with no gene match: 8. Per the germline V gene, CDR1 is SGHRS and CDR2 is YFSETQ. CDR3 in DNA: TGCGCCAGCAGCTTGGCCGGGAAGACTAGCGGGAGATACGAGCAGTACTTC. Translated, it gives CASSLAGKTSGRYEQYF.

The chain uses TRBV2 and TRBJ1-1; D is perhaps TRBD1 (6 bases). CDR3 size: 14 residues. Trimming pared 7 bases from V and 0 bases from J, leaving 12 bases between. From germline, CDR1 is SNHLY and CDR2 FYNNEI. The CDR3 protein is CASKLGAMNTEAFF. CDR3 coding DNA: TGTGCCAGCAAGTTGGGGGCAATGAACACTGAAGCTTTCTTT.

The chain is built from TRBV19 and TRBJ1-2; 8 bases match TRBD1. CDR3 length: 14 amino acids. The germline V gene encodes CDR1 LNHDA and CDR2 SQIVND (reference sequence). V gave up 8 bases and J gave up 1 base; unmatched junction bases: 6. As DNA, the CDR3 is TGTGCCAGTTACCGACAGGGGCATAACTATGGCTACACCTTC. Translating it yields CASYRQGHNYGYTF.

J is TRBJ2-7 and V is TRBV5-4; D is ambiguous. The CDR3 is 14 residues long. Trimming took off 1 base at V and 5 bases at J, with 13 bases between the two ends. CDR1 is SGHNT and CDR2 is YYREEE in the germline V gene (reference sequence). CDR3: CASSLIPQAHEQYF. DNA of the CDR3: TGTGCCAGCAGCTTGATCCCGCAGGCTCACGAGCAGTACTTC.

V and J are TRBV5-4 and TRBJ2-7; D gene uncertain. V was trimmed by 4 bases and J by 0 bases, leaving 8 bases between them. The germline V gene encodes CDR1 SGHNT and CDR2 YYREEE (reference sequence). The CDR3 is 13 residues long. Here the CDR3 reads CASSRVSSYEQYF. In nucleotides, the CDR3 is TGTGCCAGCAGCCGGGTTTCCTCCTACGAGCAGTACTTC.

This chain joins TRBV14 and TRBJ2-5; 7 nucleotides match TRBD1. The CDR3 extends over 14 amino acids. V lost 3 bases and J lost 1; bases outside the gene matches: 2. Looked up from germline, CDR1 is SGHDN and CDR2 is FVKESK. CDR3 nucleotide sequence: TGTGCCAGCAGCCAGCGGACAGGCCAAGAGACCCAGTACTTC. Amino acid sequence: CASSQRTGQETQYF.

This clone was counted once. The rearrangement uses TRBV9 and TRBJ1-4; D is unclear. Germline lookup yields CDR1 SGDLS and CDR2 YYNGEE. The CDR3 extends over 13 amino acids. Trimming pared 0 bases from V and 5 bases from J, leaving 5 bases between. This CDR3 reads CASSVAENEKLFF. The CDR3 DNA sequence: TGTGCCAGCAGCGTAGCGGAGAATGAAAAACTGTTTTTT. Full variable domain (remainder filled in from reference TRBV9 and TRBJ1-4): DSGVTQTPKHLITATGQRVTLRCSPRSGDLSVYWYQQSLDQGLQFLIQYYNGEERAKGNILERFSAQQFPDLHSELNLSSLELGDSALYFCASSVAENEKLFFGSGTQLSVL.

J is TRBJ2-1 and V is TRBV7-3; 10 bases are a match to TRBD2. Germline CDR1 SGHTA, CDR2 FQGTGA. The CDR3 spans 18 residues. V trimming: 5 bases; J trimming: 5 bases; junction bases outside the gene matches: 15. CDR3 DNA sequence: TGTGCCAGCAGCCCTCACCCGCCGGGACTAGCGAGAGACAATGAGCAGTTCTTC. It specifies CASSPHPPGLARDNEQFF. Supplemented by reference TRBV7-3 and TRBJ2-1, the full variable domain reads GAGVSQTPSNKVTEKGKYVELRCDPISGHTALYWYRQSLGQGPEFLIYFQGTGAADDSGLPNDRFFAVRPEGSVSTLKIQRTERGDSAVYLCASSPHPPGLARDNEQFFGPGTRLTVL.

For the CDR3, the DNA is TGTGCCAGCACCGAGGGAGGAGGGTCGGCTTTCTTT. As protein: CASTEGGGSAFF. This chain uses TRBV2 with TRBJ1-1; the D is unclear. CDR3 length equals 12 residues. V lost 7 bases and J 11 bases, leaving 17 bases between the germline ends. Germline V CDR1 and CDR2: SNHLY, FYNNEI.

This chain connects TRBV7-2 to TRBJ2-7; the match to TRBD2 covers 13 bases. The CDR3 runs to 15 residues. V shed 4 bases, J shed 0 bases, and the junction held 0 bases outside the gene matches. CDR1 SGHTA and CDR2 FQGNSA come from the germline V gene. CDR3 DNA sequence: TGTGCCAGCAGCTGGACTAGCGGGGGCTCCTACGAGCAGTACTTC. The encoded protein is CASSWTSGGSYEQYF.

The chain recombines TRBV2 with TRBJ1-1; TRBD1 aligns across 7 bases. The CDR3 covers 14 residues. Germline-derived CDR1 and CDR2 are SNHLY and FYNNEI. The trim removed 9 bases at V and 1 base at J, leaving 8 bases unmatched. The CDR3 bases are TGTGCCAGAAAGCGTACAGGGGAGAACACTGAAGCTTTCTTT. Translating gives CARKRTGENTEAFF.

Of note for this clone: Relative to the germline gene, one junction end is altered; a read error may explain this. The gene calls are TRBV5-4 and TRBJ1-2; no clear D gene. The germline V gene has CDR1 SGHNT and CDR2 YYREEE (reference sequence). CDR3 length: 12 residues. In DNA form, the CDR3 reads TGTGCCAGCACCTTGGTAGGAGCTGGCTACACCTTC. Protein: CASTLVGAGYTF.

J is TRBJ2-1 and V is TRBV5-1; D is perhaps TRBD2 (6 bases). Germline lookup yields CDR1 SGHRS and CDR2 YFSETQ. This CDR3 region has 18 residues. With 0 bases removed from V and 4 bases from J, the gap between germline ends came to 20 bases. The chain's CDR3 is CASSLGIGALATYNEQFF. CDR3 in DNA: TGCGCCAGCAGCTTGGGGATTGGTGCGCTAGCGACTTACAATGAGCAGTTCTTC. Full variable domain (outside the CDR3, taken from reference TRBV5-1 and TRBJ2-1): KAGVTQTPRYLIKTRGQQVTLSCSPISGHRSVSWYQQTPGQGLQFLFEYFSETQRNKGNFPGRFSGRQFSNSRSEMNVSTLELGDSALYLCASSLGIGALATYNEQFFGPGTRLTVL.

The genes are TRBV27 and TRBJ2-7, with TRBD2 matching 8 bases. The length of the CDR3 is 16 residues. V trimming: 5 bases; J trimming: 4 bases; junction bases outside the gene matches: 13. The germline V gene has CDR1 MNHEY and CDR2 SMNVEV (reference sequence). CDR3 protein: CASSPTGGISGYEQYF. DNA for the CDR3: TGTGCCAGCAGTCCCACGGGAGGGATCTCCGGATACGAGCAGTACTTC.

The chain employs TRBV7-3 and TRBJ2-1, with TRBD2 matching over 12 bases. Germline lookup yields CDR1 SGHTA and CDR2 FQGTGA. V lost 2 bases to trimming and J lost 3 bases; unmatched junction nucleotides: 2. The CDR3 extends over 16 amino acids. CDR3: CASSLGLAGIYNEQFF. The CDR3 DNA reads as TGTGCCAGCAGCTTAGGACTAGCGGGGATCTACAATGAGCAGTTCTTC.

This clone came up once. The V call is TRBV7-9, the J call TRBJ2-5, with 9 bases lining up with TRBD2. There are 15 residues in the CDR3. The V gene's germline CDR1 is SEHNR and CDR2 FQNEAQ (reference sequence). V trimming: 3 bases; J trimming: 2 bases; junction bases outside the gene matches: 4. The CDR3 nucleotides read TGTGCCAGCAGCTTCCCTAGCGGGAATCAAGAGACCCAGTACTTC. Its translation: CASSFPSGNQETQYF.

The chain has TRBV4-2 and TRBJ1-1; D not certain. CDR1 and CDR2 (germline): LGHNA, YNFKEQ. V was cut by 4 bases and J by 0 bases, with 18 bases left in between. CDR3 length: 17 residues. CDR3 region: CASSPPVRSAMNTEAFF. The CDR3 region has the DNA TGTGCCAGCAGCCCCCCGGTGAGGTCAGCAATGAACACTGAAGCTTTCTTT.

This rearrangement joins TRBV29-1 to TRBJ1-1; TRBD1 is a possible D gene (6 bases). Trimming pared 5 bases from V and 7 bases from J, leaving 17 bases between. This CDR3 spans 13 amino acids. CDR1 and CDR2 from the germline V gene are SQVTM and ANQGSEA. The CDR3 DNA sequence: TGCAGCGTTTCTCGCGGGGGCGAGGTTGAAGCTTTCTTT. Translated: CSVSRGGEVEAFF.